Below, 13 T cell receptor beta chains from the same sample are listed, as sequenced in a study of CD8+CD57+ T cells in acquired aplastic anemia. According to the study, genomic DNA was the template for TCR beta VDJ and CDR3 profiling. TCRdb re-derived calls from the reads in MiXCR, one entry per CDR3 protein. The sample includes about 200,000 distinct CDR3 sequences, around 32% seen only once; the top ten take 1.1%. Sequenced sample: sorted CD4+, CD8+, or CD8+CD57+ T cells (not recorded which) from PBMCs. These receptor sequences come from a human donor in good health, serving as a control.

This clonotype was observed a handful of times. This sequence joins TRBV5-1 and TRBJ1-2; D not certain. The CDR3 contains 14 residues. The ends were cut back, 0 bases at V and 6 bases at J, with 12 bases in the middle. The germline CDR1 and CDR2 sequences are SGHRS and YFSETQ. The CDR3 protein is CASSLARQADGYTF. In nucleotides, the CDR3 is TGCGCCAGCAGCTTGGCCAGGCAGGCTGATGGCTACACCTTC.

This clonotype was picked up many times. CDR3: CAISEDATKETQYF. The CDR3 DNA reads TGTGCCATCAGTGAGGATGCGACGAAAGAGACCCAGTACTTC. The chain employs TRBV10-3 and TRBJ2-5, with D hard to call. Germline V gene lookup returns CDR1 ENHRY and CDR2 SYGVKD. The V gene lost 2 bases and the J gene lost 3 bases, with 10 bases spanning the gap. CDR3 size: 14 residues.

On this clonotype: A much larger clone sits a single nucleotide away, making a read error possible. CDR3 in DNA: TGTGCCAGCAATCCCGAACCGTGGGGAAACTACGAGCAGTACTTC. Translation: CASNPEPWGNYEQYF. The V call is TRBV27, the J call TRBJ2-7; D is ambiguous. CDR1 is MNHEY, CDR2 SMNVEV, per germline (reference sequence). Trimming cost V 7 bases and J 3 bases, with 19 bases left between them. The length of the CDR3 is 15 residues.

This clonotype was found a few times. V usage is TRBV11-1 and J usage is TRBJ2-1, with 11 bases that match TRBD2. The V segment lost 5 bases and the J segment 7 bases; nucleotides outside the gene matches: 7. The CDR3 covers 15 residues. Germline-derived CDR1 and CDR2 are SGHAT and FQDESV (reference sequence). CDR3 in DNA: TGTGCCAGCAGCGGAAGACTAGCGGGAATAAATGAGCAGTTCTTC. The encoded protein is CASSGRLAGINEQFF.

This clonotype occurred a few times. J is TRBJ1-5 and V is TRBV11-2, with D possibly TRBD1 on 5 matching bases. Trimming took off 4 bases at V and 2 bases at J, with 21 bases between the two ends. Germline V gene lookup returns CDR1 SGHAT and CDR2 FQNNGV. The CDR3 sequence is 18 residues long. The CDR3 sequence: CASSSTGRTGVGNQPQHF. CDR3 in DNA: TGTGCCAGCAGCTCCACGGGACGGACGGGGGTAGGCAATCAGCCCCAGCATTTT.

This clonotype has a single count. The V call is TRBV7-2, the J call TRBJ1-2; 12 bases align to TRBD1. Germline V gives CDR1 SGHTA, CDR2 FQGNSA. With 0 bases clipped from V and 8 bases from J, the junction kept 4 bases outside the gene matches. This CDR3 spans 15 amino acids. The CDR3 region is CASSLAGQGARGYTF. The CDR3 coding sequence is TGTGCCAGCAGCTTAGCGGGACAGGGGGCGCGGGGCTACACCTTC.

This sequence joins TRBV29-1 and TRBJ2-7; perhaps TRBD1 as D (5 bases). Trimming left V 0 bases short and J 6 bases short, with 18 bases between. There are 15 residues in the CDR3. CDR1 is SQVTM, CDR2 ANQGSEA, per germline. CDR3 region: CSVEERTGMTIEQYF. Here the CDR3 DNA reads TGCAGCGTTGAAGAGAGAACAGGCATGACGATCGAGCAGTACTTC.

The chain has TRBV9 and TRBJ2-1; 9 bases map to TRBD2. The CDR3 is made up of 15 amino acids. Looked up from germline, CDR1 is SGDLS and CDR2 is YYNGEE. J gave up 3 bases and V 1 base, and 2 bases lay outside the gene matches. The CDR3 spells CASSVSGGNYNEQFF. DNA of the CDR3: TGTGCCAGCAGCGTAAGCGGGGGGAACTACAATGAGCAGTTCTTC.

This clonotype was recorded at least ten times. The chain has TRBV19 and TRBJ1-1; D gene uncertain. CDR3 size: 13 residues. From germline, CDR1 is LNHDA and CDR2 SQIVND (reference sequence). V gave up 0 bases and J gave up 2 bases, with 4 bases separating them. CDR3 DNA: TGTGCCAGTAGTATAGACAGCAACACTGAAGCTTTCTTT. Translating gives CASSIDSNTEAFF.

This clonotype was observed many times. V and J are TRBV11-3 and TRBJ2-1; D possibly corresponds to TRBD1 (5 bases). V dropped 1 base and J dropped 8 bases, with 9 bases sitting between them. The CDR3 length is 13 residues. Germline V gives CDR1 SGHNT, CDR2 YENEEA. In DNA, the CDR3 is TGTGCCAGCAGCTTAGGCCAGGGCGATGAGCAGTTCTTC. Its protein is CASSLGQGDEQFF.

This clonotype was counted ten times or more. This chain joins TRBV24-1 and TRBJ2-7; 7 nucleotides agree with TRBD2. Germline CDR1 is KGHDR and CDR2 is SFDVKD. Losses at the gene ends were 5 bases for V and 5 bases for J; bases not matched to a gene: 2. This CDR3 is 12 amino acids long. The CDR3 sequence: CATSGGRNEQYF. As DNA, the CDR3 is TGTGCCACCAGTGGCGGGAGAAACGAGCAGTACTTC.

This clonotype was picked up many times. The rearrangement links TRBV29-1 to TRBJ1-2; 7 bases fit TRBD1. This CDR3 is built from 14 residues. From germline, CDR1 is SQVTM and CDR2 ANQGSEA. The ends lost 4 bases at V and 0 bases at J; junction bases unmatched: 5. The CDR3 spells CSVGQGYSNYGYTF. In nucleotides, the CDR3 is TGCAGCGTTGGACAGGGTTATTCTAACTATGGCTACACCTTC.

The chain is built from TRBV29-1 and TRBJ2-7; D might be TRBD2 (5 bases). Trimming removed 8 bases at V and 2 bases at J, with 19 bases between. Germline V gene lookup returns CDR1 SQVTM and CDR2 ANQGSEA. The CDR3 runs to 14 residues. The CDR3 region has the DNA TGCAGCTTAGGACTTTCGACGCCTACCTACGAGCAGTACTTC. It is translated as CSLGLSTPTYEQYF.